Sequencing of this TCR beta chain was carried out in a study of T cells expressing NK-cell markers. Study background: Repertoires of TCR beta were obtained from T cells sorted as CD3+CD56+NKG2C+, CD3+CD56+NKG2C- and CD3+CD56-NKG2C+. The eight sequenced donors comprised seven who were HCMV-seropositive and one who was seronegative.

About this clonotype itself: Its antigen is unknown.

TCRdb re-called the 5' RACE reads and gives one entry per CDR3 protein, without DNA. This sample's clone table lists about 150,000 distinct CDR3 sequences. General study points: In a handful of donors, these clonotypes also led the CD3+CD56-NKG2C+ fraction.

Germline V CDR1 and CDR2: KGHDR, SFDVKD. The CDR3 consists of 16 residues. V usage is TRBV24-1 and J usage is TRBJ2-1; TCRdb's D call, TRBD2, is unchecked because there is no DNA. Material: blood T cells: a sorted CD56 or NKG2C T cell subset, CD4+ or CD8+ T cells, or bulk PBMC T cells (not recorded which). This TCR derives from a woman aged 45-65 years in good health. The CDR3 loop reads CATSETGTSGLIEQFF.